Below, 23 T cell receptor beta chains from the same sample are listed, as sequenced in a study of CD8+ T cells in alopecia areata (dated by TCRdb to between 2018 and 2020). Library construction relied on the immunoSEQ multiplex PCR assay. For TCR sequencing, RNA was extracted from every sample and reverse transcribed into cDNA to serve as template. TCRdb mirrors the immuneACCESS table, restricted to in-frame sequences. Some clones are absent from its copies; in checked studies, under half trace to an unresolved V gene, and the reason for the others is unknown. Across this sample there are some 96,000 clones, with about 64% seen only once. The top ten hold 15% to 17% of the sample. The time point label here, explained by the study, means: about 4 weeks on oral tofacitinib. The meaning of the sample's treatment or condition label: oral pan-JAK inhibitor, 5-10 mg twice daily. The sequenced sample was CD8+ T cells sorted from blood, obtained at week 4, from a patient treated with tofacitinib. The receptor set was obtained from a human donor with alopecia areata.

Here the CDR3 reads CSVMDRSSYEQYF. For the CDR3, the DNA is TGCAGCGTGATGGACAGGAGCTCCTACGAGCAGTACTTC. The J gene is TRBJ2-7, the V gene TRBV29-1; 7 bases are a match to TRBD1. The length of the CDR3 is 13 residues. The germline V gene has CDR1 SQVTM and CDR2 ANQGSEA. The ends lost 6 bases at V and 0 bases at J; junction bases unmatched: 5.

The V call is TRBV27, the J call TRBJ2-5; D possibly corresponds to TRBD2 (7 bases). Germline-derived CDR1 and CDR2 are MNHEY and SMNVEV (reference sequence). V lost 6 bases to trimming and J lost 4 bases, with 15 bases between them. The CDR3 length is 14 residues. CDR3 DNA: TGTGCCAGCAGGCTGGGAGGGGGTGGAGAGACCCAGTACTTC. It encodes CASRLGGGGETQYF.

This sequence joins TRBV5-6 and TRBJ2-1; D is perhaps TRBD1 (6 bases). Trimming stripped 2 bases from V and 3 bases from J, with 9 bases between. Germline V gives CDR1 SGHDT, CDR2 YYEEEE. CDR3 length equals 14 residues. As DNA, the CDR3 is TGTGCCAGCAGCTTCGGGACACACTACAATGAGCAGTTCTTC. Amino acids: CASSFGTHYNEQFF.

V is TRBV27 and J is TRBJ2-2; D ambiguous. The CDR3 length is 12 residues. Between the trimmed V and J ends, which lost 4 bases and 3 bases, there was a span of 3 bases. CDR1 and CDR2 (germline): MNHEY, SMNVEV (reference sequence). The CDR3 DNA is TGTGCCAGCAGTTCCCACACCGGGGAGCTGTTTTTT. This translates into CASSSHTGELFF.

The rearrangement links TRBV25-1 to TRBJ1-2; 7 bases agree with TRBD1. The germline gives CDR1 MGHDK, CDR2 SYGVNS. CDR3 length equals 12 residues. V gave up 2 bases and J gave up 8 bases; unmatched junction bases: 2. In DNA form, the CDR3 reads TGTGCCAGCAGTGAACAGGGGGGAGGCTACACCTTC. It is translated as CASSEQGGGYTF.

V and J are TRBV30 and TRBJ2-3; no firm D call. The germline V gene encodes CDR1 GTSNPN and CDR2 SVGIG (reference sequence). Trimming removed 3 bases at V and 5 bases at J, with 6 bases between. This CDR3 is 11 amino acids long. This CDR3 reads CAWRVGDTQYF. Here the CDR3 DNA reads TGTGCCTGGAGAGTGGGAGATACGCAGTATTTT.

This clone came up a few times. The gene calls are TRBV7-2 and TRBJ2-2, with 12 positions matching TRBD2. V lost 5 bases and J lost 5; bases outside the gene matches: 9. The CDR3 length is 17 residues. CDR1 and CDR2 (germline): SGHTA, FQGNSA. The CDR3 region is CASSPLAGGPLTGELFF. The DNA of the CDR3 is TGTGCCAGCAGCCCCCTAGCGGGAGGGCCGTTGACCGGGGAGCTGTTTTTT.

This sequence joins TRBV27 and TRBJ1-6; 11 bases align to TRBD1. CDR1 is MNHEY and CDR2 is SMNVEV in the germline V gene (reference sequence). With 5 bases clipped from V and 11 bases from J, the junction kept 5 bases outside the gene matches. The CDR3 has 14 residues. The CDR3 spells CASSLGTGGAPLHF. The CDR3 region has the DNA TGTGCCAGCAGTCTGGGGACAGGGGGGGCACCCCTCCACTTT.

V usage is TRBV5-1 and J usage is TRBJ2-1; 11 bases match TRBD2. CDR3 length: 18 residues. Germline V gene lookup returns CDR1 SGHRS and CDR2 YFSETQ. The V segment lost 4 bases and the J segment 4 bases; nucleotides outside the gene matches: 13. The CDR3 protein is CASSTEGLRLAGYNEQFF. The CDR3 coding sequence is TGCGCCAGCAGCACGGAGGGGTTGCGACTAGCGGGATACAATGAGCAGTTCTTC. Using reference TRBV5-1 and TRBJ2-1 for the parts outside the CDR3, the full variable domain is KAGVTQTPRYLIKTRGQQVTLSCSPISGHRSVSWYQQTPGQGLQFLFEYFSETQRNKGNFPGRFSGRQFSNSRSEMNVSTLELGDSALYLCASSTEGLRLAGYNEQFFGPGTRLTVL.

This clone has more than one count but fewer than ten. The chain uses TRBV27 and TRBJ2-3; D remains unclear. This CDR3 spans 16 amino acids. CDR1 is MNHEY, CDR2 SMNVEV, per germline (reference sequence). V was trimmed by 7 bases and J by 1 base, leaving 18 bases between them. The CDR3 bases are TGTGCCAGCACTTTTTTGGCGGTAGATGGCACAGATACGCAGTATTTT. This encodes CASTFLAVDGTDTQYF.

The chain combines TRBV5-1 with TRBJ1-1, with 11 bases lining up with TRBD1. This CDR3 spans 15 amino acids. The trim removed 7 bases at V and 2 bases at J, leaving 7 bases unmatched. Germline CDR1 is SGHRS and CDR2 is YFSETQ. The CDR3 is CASGYWTGGNTEAFF. CDR3 coding DNA: TGCGCCAGCGGCTACTGGACAGGGGGCAACACTGAAGCTTTCTTT.

The CDR3 region has the DNA TGTGCCAGCAGCGGTGGGACAGGGAGTAACTATGGCTACACCTTC. This sequence encodes CASSGGTGSNYGYTF. The chain couples TRBV7-9 to TRBJ1-2; 9 bases are shared with TRBD1. V shed 5 bases, J shed 1 base, and the junction held 5 bases outside the gene matches. This CDR3 has 15 amino acids. Germline CDR1 is SEHNR and CDR2 is FQNEAQ (reference sequence).

The genes are TRBV7-9 and TRBJ2-7; unclear D gene. The germline V gene encodes CDR1 SEHNR and CDR2 FQNEAQ (reference sequence). The length of the CDR3 is 13 residues. V was shortened by 4 bases and J by 4 bases, with 11 bases between the two germline ends. CDR3 sequence reads: CASSSPDGYEQYF. As DNA, the CDR3 is TGTGCCAGCAGCTCTCCAGACGGTTACGAGCAGTACTTC.

This rearrangement joins TRBV5-4 to TRBJ2-5; perhaps TRBD2 as D (6 bases). The CDR3 is 15 residues long. From germline, CDR1 is SGHNT and CDR2 YYREEE (reference sequence). Deletions cut 4 bases from V and 2 bases from J, with 15 bases between. The CDR3 reads CASSKVADTQETQYF. DNA of the CDR3: TGTGCCAGCAGCAAGGTAGCGGATACACAAGAGACCCAGTACTTC.

The V gene is TRBV5-1, the J gene TRBJ1-5, with D unclear. Germline V gene data show CDR1 as SGHRS and CDR2 as YFSETQ. CDR3 length: 15 residues. V lost 0 bases and J 5 bases, leaving 12 bases between the germline ends. Here the CDR3 DNA reads TGCGCCAGCAGCTTGGAGGGTCGGGGTGATCAGCCCCAGCATTTT. It yields the protein CASSLEGRGDQPQHF.

The gene calls are TRBV27 and TRBJ2-2; 9 bases align to TRBD1. This CDR3 spans 14 amino acids. Germline V gives CDR1 MNHEY, CDR2 SMNVEV (reference sequence). The trim removed 5 bases at V and 5 bases at J, leaving 3 bases unmatched. This CDR3 is CASSAQGATGELFF. In DNA form, the CDR3 reads TGTGCCAGCAGTGCACAGGGGGCGACCGGGGAGCTGTTTTTT.

The chain employs TRBV5-4 and TRBJ1-2; D not certain. V lost 0 bases and J 5 bases, leaving 2 bases between the germline ends. In germline, CDR1 is SGHNT, CDR2 YYREEE (reference sequence). The CDR3 totals 11 residues. The CDR3 region is CASSLGYGYTF. CDR3 nucleotide sequence: TGTGCCAGCAGCTTGGGGTATGGCTACACCTTC.

This clone is labeled medium-sized. The V and J genes are TRBV7-9 and TRBJ2-5; the D call may be TRBD1 or TRBD2 (5 bases each). With 3 bases removed from V and 2 bases from J, the gap between germline ends came to 13 bases. The CDR3 is made up of 15 amino acids. CDR1 and CDR2 (germline): SEHNR, FQNEAQ (reference sequence). DNA of the CDR3: TGTGCCAGCAGCTTGCCGGGACGGGTGCAAGAGACCCAGTACTTC. Protein: CASSLPGRVQETQYF.

The V call is TRBV7-9, the J call TRBJ2-7, with 10 bases lining up with TRBD1. V trimming: 3 bases; J trimming: 2 bases; junction bases outside the gene matches: 7. The CDR3 contains 16 residues. CDR1 and CDR2 from the germline V gene are SEHNR and FQNEAQ (reference sequence). Here the CDR3 DNA reads TGTGCCAGCAGCTTTTCTACCGGGACAGGGGCCTACGAGCAGTACTTC. Amino acid sequence: CASSFSTGTGAYEQYF.

V gene TRBV7-9 combines with J gene TRBJ1-1; 7 bases agree with TRBD1. CDR1 is SEHNR and CDR2 is FQNEAQ in the germline V gene (reference sequence). Trimming cost V 6 bases and J 8 bases; bases outside gene matches: 6. The CDR3 consists of 12 residues. The CDR3 loop is CASSTGTAEAFF. In nucleotides, the CDR3 is TGTGCCAGCAGTACCGGGACAGCCGAAGCTTTCTTT.

The genes are TRBV10-3 and TRBJ2-5, with 7 bases matching TRBD1. There are 14 residues in the CDR3. V shed 11 bases, J shed 4 bases, and the junction held 13 bases outside the gene matches. Germline V CDR1 and CDR2: ENHRY, SYGVKD. CDR3 coding DNA: TGTGCCTTTCCGAAGAGGACAGGCAGAGAGACCCAGTACTTC. Protein sequence: CAFPKRTGRETQYF.

The chain uses TRBV9 and TRBJ2-7; D might be TRBD2 (6 bases). CDR3 length: 16 residues. The germline CDR1 and CDR2 sequences are SGDLS and YYNGEE. Trimming cost V 4 bases and J 3 bases, with 20 bases left between them. The CDR3: CASSLGGGGGNYEQYF. The CDR3 DNA follows: TGTGCCAGCAGCTTGGGCGGTGGGGGAGGCAACTACGAGCAGTACTTC.

The chain combines TRBV6-1 with TRBJ2-3; D may match TRBD1 or TRBD2 (5 bases each). The CDR3 loop spans 13 amino acids. Germline V lookup: CDR1 MNHNS, CDR2 SASEGT. Trimming took off 6 bases at V and 0 bases at J, with 7 bases between the two ends. The CDR3, as DNA: TGTGCCAGCAGGGGGGAGAGCACAGATACGCAGTATTTT. It encodes CASRGESTDTQYF.